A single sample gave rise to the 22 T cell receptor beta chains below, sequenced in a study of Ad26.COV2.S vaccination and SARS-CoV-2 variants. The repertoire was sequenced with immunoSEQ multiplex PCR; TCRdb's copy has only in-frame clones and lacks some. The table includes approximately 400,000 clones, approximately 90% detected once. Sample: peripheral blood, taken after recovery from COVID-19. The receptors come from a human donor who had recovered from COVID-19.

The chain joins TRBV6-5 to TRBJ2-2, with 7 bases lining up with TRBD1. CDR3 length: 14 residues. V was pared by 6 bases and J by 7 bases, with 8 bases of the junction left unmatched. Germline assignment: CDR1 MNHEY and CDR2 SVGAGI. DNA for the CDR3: TGTGCCAGCAGGCTGACAGGGCGTCACGGGGAGCTGTTTTTT. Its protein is CASRLTGRHGELFF.

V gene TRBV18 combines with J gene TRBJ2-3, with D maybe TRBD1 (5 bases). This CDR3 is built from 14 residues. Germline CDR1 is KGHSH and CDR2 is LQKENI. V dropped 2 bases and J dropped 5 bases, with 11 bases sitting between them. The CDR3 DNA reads TGTGCCAGCTCACCAGGACATATCCGAGATACGCAGTATTTT. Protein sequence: CASSPGHIRDTQYF. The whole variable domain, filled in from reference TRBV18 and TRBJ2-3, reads NAGVMQNPRHLVRRRGQEARLRCSPMKGHSHVYWYRQLPEEGLKFMVYLQKENIIDESGMPKERFSAEFPKEGPSILRIQQVVRGDSAAYFCASSPGHIRDTQYFGPGTRLTVL.

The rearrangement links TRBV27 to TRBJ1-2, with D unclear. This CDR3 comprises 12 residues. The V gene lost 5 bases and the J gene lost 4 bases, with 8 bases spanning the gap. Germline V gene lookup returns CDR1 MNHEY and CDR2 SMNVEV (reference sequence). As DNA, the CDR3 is TGTGCCAGCAGTGGCGATTCCTATGGCTACACCTTC. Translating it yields CASSGDSYGYTF.

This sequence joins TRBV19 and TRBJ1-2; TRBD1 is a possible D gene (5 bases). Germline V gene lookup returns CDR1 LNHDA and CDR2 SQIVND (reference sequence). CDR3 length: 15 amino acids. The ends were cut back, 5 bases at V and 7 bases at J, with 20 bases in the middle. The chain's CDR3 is CASSGWAGRKSGYTF. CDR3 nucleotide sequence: TGTGCCAGTAGTGGCTGGGCAGGGAGGAAGAGTGGCTACACCTTC.

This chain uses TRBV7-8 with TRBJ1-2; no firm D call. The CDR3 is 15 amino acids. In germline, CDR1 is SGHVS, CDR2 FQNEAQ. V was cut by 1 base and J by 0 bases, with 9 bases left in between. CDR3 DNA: TGTGCCAGCAGCTTAGACCAGGCCGCTAACTATGGCTACACCTTC. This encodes CASSLDQAANYGYTF.

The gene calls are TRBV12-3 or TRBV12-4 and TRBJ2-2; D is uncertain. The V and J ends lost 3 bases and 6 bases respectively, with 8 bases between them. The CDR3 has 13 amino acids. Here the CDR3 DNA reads TGTGCCAGCAGTTTCTGGGGTCCCGGGGAGCTGTTTTTT. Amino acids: CASSFWGPGELFF.

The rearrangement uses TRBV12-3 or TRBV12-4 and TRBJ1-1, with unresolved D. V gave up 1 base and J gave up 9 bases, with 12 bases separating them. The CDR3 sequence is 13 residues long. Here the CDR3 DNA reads TGTGCCAGCAGTTTAGGGCCCCAGGTCCAAGCTTTCTTT. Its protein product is CASSLGPQVQAFF.

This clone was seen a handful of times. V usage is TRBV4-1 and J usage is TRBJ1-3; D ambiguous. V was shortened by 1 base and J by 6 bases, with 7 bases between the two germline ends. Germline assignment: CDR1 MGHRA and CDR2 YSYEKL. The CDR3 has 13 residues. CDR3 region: CASSQGLQNTIYF. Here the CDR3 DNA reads TGCGCCAGCAGCCAAGGTCTTCAAAACACCATATATTTT.

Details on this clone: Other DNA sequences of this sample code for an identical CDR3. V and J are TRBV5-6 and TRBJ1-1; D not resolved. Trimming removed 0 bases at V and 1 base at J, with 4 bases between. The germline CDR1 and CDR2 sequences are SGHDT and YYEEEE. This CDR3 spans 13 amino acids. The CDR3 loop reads CASSLGGNTEAFF. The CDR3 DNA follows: TGTGCCAGCAGCTTGGGAGGGAACACTGAAGCTTTCTTT.

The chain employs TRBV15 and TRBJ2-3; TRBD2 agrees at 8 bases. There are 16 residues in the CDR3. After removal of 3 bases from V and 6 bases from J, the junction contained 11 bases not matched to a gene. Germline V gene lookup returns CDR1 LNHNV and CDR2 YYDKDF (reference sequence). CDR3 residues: CATSSAKARGEDTQYF. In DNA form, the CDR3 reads TGTGCCACCAGCAGTGCAAAGGCGCGGGGGGAGGATACGCAGTATTTT.

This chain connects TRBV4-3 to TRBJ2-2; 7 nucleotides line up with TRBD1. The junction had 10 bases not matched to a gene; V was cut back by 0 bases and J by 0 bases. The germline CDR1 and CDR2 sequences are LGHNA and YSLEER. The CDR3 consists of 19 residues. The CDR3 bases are TGCGCCAGCAGCCAAGAATTTCTCCCGGGGACAGCGAACACCGGGGAGCTGTTTTTT. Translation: CASSQEFLPGTANTGELFF.

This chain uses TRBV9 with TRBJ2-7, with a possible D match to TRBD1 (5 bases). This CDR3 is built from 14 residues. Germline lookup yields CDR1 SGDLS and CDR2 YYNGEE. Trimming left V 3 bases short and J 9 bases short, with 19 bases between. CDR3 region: CASSATGGNDVQYF. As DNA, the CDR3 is TGTGCCAGCAGCGCTACAGGCGGCAACGATGTGCAGTACTTC. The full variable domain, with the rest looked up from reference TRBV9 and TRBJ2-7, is DSGVTQTPKHLITATGQRVTLRCSPRSGDLSVYWYQQSLDQGLQFLIQYYNGEERAKGNILERFSAQQFPDLHSELNLSSLELGDSALYFCASSATGGNDVQYFGPGTRLTVT.

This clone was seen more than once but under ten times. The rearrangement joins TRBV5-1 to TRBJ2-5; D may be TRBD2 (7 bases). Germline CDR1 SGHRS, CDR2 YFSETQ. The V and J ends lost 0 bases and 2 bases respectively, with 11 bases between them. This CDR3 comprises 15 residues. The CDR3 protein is CASSLDGGRQETQYF. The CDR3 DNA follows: TGCGCCAGCAGCTTGGACGGGGGGCGGCAAGAGACCCAGTACTTC. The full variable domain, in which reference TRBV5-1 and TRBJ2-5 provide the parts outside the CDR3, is KAGVTQTPRYLIKTRGQQVTLSCSPISGHRSVSWYQQTPGQGLQFLFEYFSETQRNKGNFPGRFSGRQFSNSRSEMNVSTLELGDSALYLCASSLDGGRQETQYFGPGTRLLVL.

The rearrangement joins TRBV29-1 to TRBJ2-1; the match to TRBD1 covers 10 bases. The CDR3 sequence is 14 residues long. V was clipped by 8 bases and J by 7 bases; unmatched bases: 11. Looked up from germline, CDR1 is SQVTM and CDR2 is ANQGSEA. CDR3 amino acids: CSTSGTGVANEQFF. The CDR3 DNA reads TGCAGCACCTCCGGGACAGGGGTAGCAAATGAGCAGTTCTTC.

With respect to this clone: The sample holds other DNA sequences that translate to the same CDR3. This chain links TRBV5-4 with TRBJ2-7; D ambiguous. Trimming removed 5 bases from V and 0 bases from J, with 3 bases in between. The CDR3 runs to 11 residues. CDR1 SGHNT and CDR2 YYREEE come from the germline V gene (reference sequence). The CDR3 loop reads CASSSSYEQYF. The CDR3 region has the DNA TGTGCCAGCAGTTCCTCCTACGAGCAGTACTTC.

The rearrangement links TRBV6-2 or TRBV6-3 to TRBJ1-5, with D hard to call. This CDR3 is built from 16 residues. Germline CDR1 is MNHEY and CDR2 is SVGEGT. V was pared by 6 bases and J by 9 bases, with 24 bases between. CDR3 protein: CASSRLTVTSKTPQHF. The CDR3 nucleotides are TGTGCCAGCAGCCGGCTAACGGTAACCTCAAAGACGCCCCAGCATTTT.

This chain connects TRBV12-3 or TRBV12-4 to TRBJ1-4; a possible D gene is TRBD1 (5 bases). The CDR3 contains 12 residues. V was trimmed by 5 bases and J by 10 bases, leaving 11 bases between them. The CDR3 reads CASSRTTSKLFF. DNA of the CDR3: TGTGCCAGCAGTCGGACAACGTCAAAACTGTTTTTT.

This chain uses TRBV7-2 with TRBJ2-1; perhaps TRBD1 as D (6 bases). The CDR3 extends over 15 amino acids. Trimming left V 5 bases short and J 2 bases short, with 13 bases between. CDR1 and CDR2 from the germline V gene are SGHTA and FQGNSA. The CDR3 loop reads CASSLRTGPYNEQFF. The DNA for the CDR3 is TGTGCCAGCAGCCTACGTACAGGGCCCTACAATGAGCAGTTCTTC.

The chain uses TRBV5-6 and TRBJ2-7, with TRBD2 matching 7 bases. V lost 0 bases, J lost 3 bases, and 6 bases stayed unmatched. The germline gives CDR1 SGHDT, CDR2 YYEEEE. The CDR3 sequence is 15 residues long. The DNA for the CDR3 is TGTGCCAGCAGCTTGGTGGGAGGGGATTTCTACGAGCAGTACTTC. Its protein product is CASSLVGGDFYEQYF.

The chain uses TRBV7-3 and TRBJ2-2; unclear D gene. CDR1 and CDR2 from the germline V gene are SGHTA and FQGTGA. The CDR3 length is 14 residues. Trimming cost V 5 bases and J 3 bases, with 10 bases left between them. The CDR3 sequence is CASSPYLDTGELFF. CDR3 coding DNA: TGTGCCAGCAGCCCCTATCTCGACACCGGGGAGCTGTTTTTT.

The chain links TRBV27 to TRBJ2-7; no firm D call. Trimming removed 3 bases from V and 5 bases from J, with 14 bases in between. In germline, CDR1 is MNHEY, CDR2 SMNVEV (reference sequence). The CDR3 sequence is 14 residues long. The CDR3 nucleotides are TGTGCCAGCAGTTTTATTTACGGGCATGACGAGCAGTACTTC. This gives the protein CASSFIYGHDEQYF.

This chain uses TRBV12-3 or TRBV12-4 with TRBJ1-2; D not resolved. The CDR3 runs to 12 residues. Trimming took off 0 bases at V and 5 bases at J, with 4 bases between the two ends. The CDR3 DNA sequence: TGTGCCAGCAGTTTAGCGCAGTATGGCTACACCTTC. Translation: CASSLAQYGYTF.